This T cell receptor (beta chain) was found in a study of cytomegalovirus exposure and HLA in healthy donors. The CDR3 spans 15 residues. Germline loops: CDR1 MGHRA, CDR2 YSYEKL. Trimming stripped 3 bases from V and 12 bases from J, with 20 bases between. Generated by immunoSEQ multiplex PCR, the TCRdb table keeps only in-frame clones and is missing some. The sample lists some 110,000 clones; 88% were seen once. The chain employs TRBV4-1 and TRBJ1-4; D perhaps matches TRBD1 (5 bases). This receptor was taken from a man between 18 and 35 years old in good health and CMV-seropositive. Material: PBMCs. The CDR3 sequence: CASSHQNPKGIQLFF. For the CDR3, the DNA is TGCGCCAGCAGCCACCAAAACCCAAAGGGGATTCAACTGTTTTTT.